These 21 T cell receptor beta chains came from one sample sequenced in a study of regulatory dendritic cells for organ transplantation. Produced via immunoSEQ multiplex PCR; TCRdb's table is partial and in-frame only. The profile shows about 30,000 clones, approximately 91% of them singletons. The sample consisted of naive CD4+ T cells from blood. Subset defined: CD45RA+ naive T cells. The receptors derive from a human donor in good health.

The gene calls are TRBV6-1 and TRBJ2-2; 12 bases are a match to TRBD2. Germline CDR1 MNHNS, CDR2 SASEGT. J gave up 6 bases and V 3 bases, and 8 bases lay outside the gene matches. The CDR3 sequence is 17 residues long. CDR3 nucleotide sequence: TGTGCCAGCAGTGATCTAGCGGGGGGGACCGGGGCCGGGGAGCTGTTTTTT. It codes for CASSDLAGGTGAGELFF.

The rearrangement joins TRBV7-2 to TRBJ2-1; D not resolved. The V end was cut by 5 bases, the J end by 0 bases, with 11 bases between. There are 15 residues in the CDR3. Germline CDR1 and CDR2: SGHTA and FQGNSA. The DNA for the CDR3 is TGTGCCAGCAGCCCTACAAGAAGCTCCTACAATGAGCAGTTCTTC. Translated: CASSPTRSSYNEQFF. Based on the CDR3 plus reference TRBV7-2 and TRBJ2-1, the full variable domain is GAGVSQSPSNKVTEKGKDVELRCDPISGHTALYWYRQSLGQGLEFLIYFQGNSAPDKSGLPSDRFSAERTGGSVSTLTIQRTQQEDSAVYLCASSPTRSSYNEQFFGPGTRLTVL.

The CDR3 reads CASNTGRRGNQPQHF. CDR3 DNA sequence: TGTGCCAGCAACACGGGCCGTCGTGGCAATCAGCCCCAGCATTTT. The V call is TRBV28, the J call TRBJ1-5, with D unresolved. The CDR3 spans 15 residues. Per the germline V gene, CDR1 is MDHEN and CDR2 is SYDVKM. Deletions cut 7 bases from V and 2 bases from J, with 15 bases between.

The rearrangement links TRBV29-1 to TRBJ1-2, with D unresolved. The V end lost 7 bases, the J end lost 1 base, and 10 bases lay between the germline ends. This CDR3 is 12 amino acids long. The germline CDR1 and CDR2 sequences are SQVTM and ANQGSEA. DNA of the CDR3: TGCAGCGCCTTAGATCGTAACTATGGCTACACCTTC. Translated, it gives CSALDRNYGYTF.

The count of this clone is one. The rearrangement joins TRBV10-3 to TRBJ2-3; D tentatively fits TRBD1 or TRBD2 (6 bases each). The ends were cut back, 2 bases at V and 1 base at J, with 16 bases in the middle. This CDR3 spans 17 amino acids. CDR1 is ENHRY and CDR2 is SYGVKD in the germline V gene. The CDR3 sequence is CAISERLGGTGTDTQYF. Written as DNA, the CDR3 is TGTGCCATCAGTGAGCGTCTAGGGGGGACGGGCACAGATACGCAGTATTTT.

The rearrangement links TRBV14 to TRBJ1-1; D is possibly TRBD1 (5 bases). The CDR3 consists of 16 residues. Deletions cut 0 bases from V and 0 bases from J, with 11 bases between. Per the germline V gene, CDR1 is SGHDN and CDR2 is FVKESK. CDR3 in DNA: TGTGCCAGCAGCCAAGATTGGGGACTCTTGAACACTGAAGCTTTCTTT. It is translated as CASSQDWGLLNTEAFF.

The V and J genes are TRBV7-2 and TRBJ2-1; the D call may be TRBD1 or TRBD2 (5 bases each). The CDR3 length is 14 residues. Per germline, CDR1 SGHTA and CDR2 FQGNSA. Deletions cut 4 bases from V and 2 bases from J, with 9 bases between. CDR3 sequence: CASSSPGPYNEQFF. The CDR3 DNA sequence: TGTGCCAGCAGCTCCCCGGGGCCCTACAATGAGCAGTTCTTC.

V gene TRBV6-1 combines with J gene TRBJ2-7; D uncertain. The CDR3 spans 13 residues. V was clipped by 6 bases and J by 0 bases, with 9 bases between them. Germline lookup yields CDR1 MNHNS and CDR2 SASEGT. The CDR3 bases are TGTGCCAGCAGGGGGTGGAGCTCCTACGAGCAGTACTTC. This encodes CASRGWSSYEQYF.

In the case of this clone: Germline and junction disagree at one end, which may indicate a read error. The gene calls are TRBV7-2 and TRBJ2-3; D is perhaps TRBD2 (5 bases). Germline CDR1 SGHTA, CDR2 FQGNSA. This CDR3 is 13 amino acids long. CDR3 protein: CASSLGSPDTQYF. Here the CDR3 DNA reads TGTGCCAGCAGTTTAGGGAGCCCAGATACGCAGTATTTT.

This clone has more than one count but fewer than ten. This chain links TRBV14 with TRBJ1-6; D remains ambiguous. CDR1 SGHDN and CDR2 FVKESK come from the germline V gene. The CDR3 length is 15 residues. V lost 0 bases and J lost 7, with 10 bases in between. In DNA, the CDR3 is TGTGCCAGCAGCCAAGATGCCGGATTCAATTCACCCCTCCACTTT. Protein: CASSQDAGFNSPLHF.

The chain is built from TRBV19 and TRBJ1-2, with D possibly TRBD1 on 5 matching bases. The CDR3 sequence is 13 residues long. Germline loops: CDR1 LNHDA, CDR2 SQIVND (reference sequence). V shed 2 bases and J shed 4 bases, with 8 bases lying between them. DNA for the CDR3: TGTGCCAGTAGTATAAGGGGAGCCTATGGCTACACCTTC. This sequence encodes CASSIRGAYGYTF.

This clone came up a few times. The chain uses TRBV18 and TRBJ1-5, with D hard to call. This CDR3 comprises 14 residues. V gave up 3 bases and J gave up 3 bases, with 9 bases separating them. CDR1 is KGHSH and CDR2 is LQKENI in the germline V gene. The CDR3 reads CASSPRRDNQPQHF. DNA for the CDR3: TGTGCCAGCTCACCGCGAAGGGACAATCAGCCCCAGCATTTT. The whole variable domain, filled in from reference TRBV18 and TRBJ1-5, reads NAGVMQNPRHLVRRRGQEARLRCSPMKGHSHVYWYRQLPEEGLKFMVYLQKENIIDESGMPKERFSAEFPKEGPSILRIQQVVRGDSAAYFCASSPRRDNQPQHFGDGTRLSIL.

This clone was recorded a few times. The CDR3 is CAWSVPPRGSPLHF. In nucleotides, the CDR3 is TGTGCCTGGAGTGTACCCCCACGGGGTTCACCCCTCCACTTT. This chain uses TRBV30 with TRBJ1-6, with D uncertain. The V end lost 0 bases, the J end lost 9 bases, and 12 bases lay between the germline ends. In germline, CDR1 is GTSNPN, CDR2 SVGIG (reference sequence). This CDR3 comprises 14 residues.

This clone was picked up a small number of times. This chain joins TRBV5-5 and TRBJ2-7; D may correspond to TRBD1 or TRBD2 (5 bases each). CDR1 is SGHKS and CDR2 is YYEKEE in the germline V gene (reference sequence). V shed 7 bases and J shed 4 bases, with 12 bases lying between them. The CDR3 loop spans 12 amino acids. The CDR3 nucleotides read TGTGCCAGCGGGACCCTTCAATACGAGCAGTACTTC. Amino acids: CASGTLQYEQYF.

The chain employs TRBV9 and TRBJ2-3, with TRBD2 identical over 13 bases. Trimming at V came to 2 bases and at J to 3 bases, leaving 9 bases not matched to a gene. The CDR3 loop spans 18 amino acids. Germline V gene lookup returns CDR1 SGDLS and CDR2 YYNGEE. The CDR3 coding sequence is TGTGCCAGCAGCGTGGCCGGGGGACTAGCGGGACGTACAGATACGCAGTATTTT. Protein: CASSVAGGLAGRTDTQYF. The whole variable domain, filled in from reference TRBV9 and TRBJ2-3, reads DSGVTQTPKHLITATGQRVTLRCSPRSGDLSVYWYQQSLDQGLQFLIQYYNGEERAKGNILERFSAQQFPDLHSELNLSSLELGDSALYFCASSVAGGLAGRTDTQYFGPGTRLTVL.

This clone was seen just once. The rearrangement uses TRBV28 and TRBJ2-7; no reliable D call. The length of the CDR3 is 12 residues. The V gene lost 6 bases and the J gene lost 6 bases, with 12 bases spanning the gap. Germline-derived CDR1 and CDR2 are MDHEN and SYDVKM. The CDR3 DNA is TGTGCCAGCAGCCCAATAGGGCGCGAGCAGTACTTC. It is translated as CASSPIGREQYF.

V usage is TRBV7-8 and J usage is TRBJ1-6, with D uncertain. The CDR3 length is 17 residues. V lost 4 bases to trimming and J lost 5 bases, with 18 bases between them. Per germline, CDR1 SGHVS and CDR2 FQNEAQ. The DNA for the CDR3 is TGTGCCAGCAGCTCCCCTTTCGGGCAACTCGATAATTCACCCCTCCACTTT. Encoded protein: CASSSPFGQLDNSPLHF.

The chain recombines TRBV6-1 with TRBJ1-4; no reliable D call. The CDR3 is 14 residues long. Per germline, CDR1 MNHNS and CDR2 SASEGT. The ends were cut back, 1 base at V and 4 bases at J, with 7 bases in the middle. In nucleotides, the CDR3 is TGTGCCAGCAGTGAAGGGCACCGTAATGAAAAACTGTTTTTT. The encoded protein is CASSEGHRNEKLFF.

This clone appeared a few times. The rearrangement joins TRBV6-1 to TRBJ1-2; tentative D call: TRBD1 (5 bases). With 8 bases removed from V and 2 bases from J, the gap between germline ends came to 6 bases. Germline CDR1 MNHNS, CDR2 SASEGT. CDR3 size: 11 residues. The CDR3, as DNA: TGTGCCAGCGCAGGGAACTATGGCTACACCTTC. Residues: CASAGNYGYTF.

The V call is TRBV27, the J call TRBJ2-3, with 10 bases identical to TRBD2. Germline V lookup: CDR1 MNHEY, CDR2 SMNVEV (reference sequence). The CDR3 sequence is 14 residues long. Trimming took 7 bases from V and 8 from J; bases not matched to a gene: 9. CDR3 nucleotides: TGTGCCAGCATACGGGCTAGCGGGGGAGGTACGCAGTATTTT. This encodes CASIRASGGGTQYF.

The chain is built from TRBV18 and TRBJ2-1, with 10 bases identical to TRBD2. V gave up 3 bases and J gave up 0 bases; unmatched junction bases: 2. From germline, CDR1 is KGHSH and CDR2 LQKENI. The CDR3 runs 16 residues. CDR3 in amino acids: CASSPLAGGSYNEQFF. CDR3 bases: TGTGCCAGCTCACCCTTAGCGGGAGGCTCCTACAATGAGCAGTTCTTC.